What follows are 27 T cell receptor beta chains derived from one specimen sequenced in a study of control samples from healthy donors and cancer patients. Only in-frame clones appear in the TCRdb table, and some are missing; sequencing was by immunoSEQ multiplex PCR. The sample lists about 180,000 clones; roughly 89% were seen once. Specimen: blood. The receptors were sampled from a woman between 50 and 59 years old in good health.

CDR3 protein: CASQAGGGPNYGYTF. The CDR3 nucleotides are TGTGCCAGCCAAGCCGGGGGGGGCCCTAACTATGGCTACACCTTC. The J gene is TRBJ1-2, the V gene TRBV5-4; perhaps TRBD1 as D (6 bases). CDR3 length equals 15 residues. Germline loops: CDR1 SGHNT, CDR2 YYREEE (reference sequence). Trimming left V 7 bases short and J 0 bases short, with 16 bases between. Full variable domain (rest looked up from reference TRBV5-4 and TRBJ1-2): ETGVTQSPTHLIKTRGQQVTLRCSSQSGHNTVSWYQQALGQGPQFIFQYYREEENGRGNFPPRFSGLQFPNYSSELNVNALELDDSALYLCASQAGGGPNYGYTFGSGTRLTVV.

This clone has only a few counts. CDR3 residues: CASSWHSGGYTF. The CDR3 coding sequence is TGTGCCAGCAGTTGGCATTCTGGTGGCTACACCTTC. This rearrangement joins TRBV12-3 or TRBV12-4 to TRBJ1-2; D call uncertain. The CDR3 sequence is 12 residues long. Between the trimmed V and J ends, which lost 4 bases and 7 bases, there was a span of 10 bases.

V and J are TRBV28 and TRBJ1-2; 8 nucleotides line up with TRBD1. J lost 4 bases, V lost 6 bases, and 1 base had no gene match. The CDR3 length is 12 residues. Germline CDR1 MDHEN, CDR2 SYDVKM. The CDR3 nucleotides are TGTGCCAGCAGGACAGGGGTCTATGGCTACACCTTC. It is translated as CASRTGVYGYTF.

This clone was counted a few times. The rearrangement joins TRBV19 to TRBJ1-2; 7 nucleotides match TRBD1. The J segment lost 8 bases and the V segment lost 4 bases, leaving 10 bases of the junction unmatched. This CDR3 is built from 14 residues. The germline gives CDR1 LNHDA, CDR2 SQIVND (reference sequence). CDR3 nucleotide sequence: TGTGCCAGTAGTAATGTCAGGGGGTCTCGGGGCTACACCTTC. Its protein is CASSNVRGSRGYTF.

V gene TRBV7-2 combines with J gene TRBJ1-2, with D unclear. The CDR3 totals 15 residues. Trimming shortened V by 3 bases and J by 4 bases, and 15 bases separated the two germline ends. Germline CDR1 is SGHTA and CDR2 is FQGNSA. This CDR3 reads CASSFKSDPSYGYTF. CDR3 coding DNA: TGTGCCAGCAGCTTTAAATCCGATCCCTCCTATGGCTACACCTTC.

The V call is TRBV30, the J call TRBJ2-5, with 8 bases that match TRBD2. The germline V gene encodes CDR1 GTSNPN and CDR2 SVGIG (reference sequence). There are 16 residues in the CDR3. V shed 1 base, J shed 5 bases, and the junction held 12 bases outside the gene matches. Here the CDR3 DNA reads TGTGCCTGGAGTGCCCGGGGGGGGGAGGGGCGTGAGACCCAGTACTTC. This codes for CAWSARGGEGRETQYF.

The chain carries TRBV28 and TRBJ1-5, with D perhaps TRBD1 (6 bases). Germline V CDR1 and CDR2: MDHEN, SYDVKM. The length of the CDR3 is 13 residues. Trimming pared 8 bases from V and 4 bases from J, leaving 12 bases between. CDR3 sequence (DNA): TGTGCCAGCGGGACACAGCTGAATCAGCCCCAGCATTTT. As protein: CASGTQLNQPQHF.

The V gene is TRBV7-9, the J gene TRBJ1-1; D is perhaps TRBD1 (6 bases). CDR3 length: 14 amino acids. Between the trimmed V and J ends, which lost 6 bases and 0 bases, there was a span of 11 bases. Germline V CDR1 and CDR2: SEHNR, FQNEAQ (reference sequence). The CDR3 DNA is TGTGCCAGCAGTGTTACAGGGCTGAACACTGAAGCTTTCTTT. It encodes CASSVTGLNTEAFF.

This clone appeared once. The genes are TRBV7-2 and TRBJ2-3; D is undetermined. The V gene's germline CDR1 is SGHTA and CDR2 FQGNSA. Trimming took 8 bases from V and 5 from J, leaving 11 bases between them. There are 12 residues in the CDR3. The CDR3 DNA reads TGTGCCAGCGGCCCTGGGCAAGATACGCAGTATTTT. Protein sequence: CASGPGQDTQYF.

V is TRBV9 and J is TRBJ2-7, with 13 bases that match TRBD2. This CDR3 contains 20 residues. Germline V gene lookup returns CDR1 SGDLS and CDR2 YYNGEE. V trimming: 2 bases; J trimming: 3 bases; junction bases outside the gene matches: 17. CDR3 residues: CASSVSWTSGSSVRSYEQYF. CDR3 DNA: TGTGCCAGCAGCGTTTCTTGGACTAGCGGGAGTTCAGTTAGGAGCTACGAGCAGTACTTC.

V gene TRBV5-1 combines with J gene TRBJ2-7; 10 bases are shared with TRBD1. The V segment lost 5 bases and the J segment 6 bases; nucleotides outside the gene matches: 8. The germline V gene has CDR1 SGHRS and CDR2 YFSETQ. The CDR3 is 14 amino acids. The chain's CDR3 is CASRPGQGEGEQYF. CDR3 in DNA: TGCGCCAGCAGGCCAGGACAGGGGGAGGGCGAGCAGTACTTC.

The chain joins TRBV19 to TRBJ1-5; tentatively, D is TRBD1 (6 bases). The CDR3 has 15 amino acids. V shed 4 bases and J shed 7 bases, with 17 bases lying between them. The germline CDR1 and CDR2 sequences are LNHDA and SQIVND (reference sequence). The CDR3 sequence: CASSTQGGSKQPQHF. The DNA for the CDR3 is TGTGCCAGTAGTACACAGGGAGGGAGTAAACAGCCCCAGCATTTT. Drawing the rest from reference TRBV19 and TRBJ1-5, the complete variable domain is DGGITQSPKYLFRKEGQNVTLSCEQNLNHDAMYWYRQDPGQGLRLIYYSQIVNDFQKGDIAEGYSVSREKKESFPLTVTSAQKNPTAFYLCASSTQGGSKQPQHFGDGTRLSIL.

The chain uses TRBV10-3 and TRBJ2-5, with 9 positions matching TRBD1. The V gene's germline CDR1 is ENHRY and CDR2 SYGVKD. The CDR3 sequence is 14 residues long. J was trimmed by 3 bases and V by 4 bases; bases with no gene match: 3. CDR3 in amino acids: CAISGGTGKETQYF. DNA for the CDR3: TGTGCCATCAGTGGTGGGACAGGGAAAGAGACCCAGTACTTC.

This chain uses TRBV6-4 with TRBJ2-3; 8 bases line up with TRBD2. This CDR3 is 15 amino acids long. V was clipped by 6 bases and J by 2 bases; unmatched bases: 7. Germline CDR1 and CDR2: MRHNA and SNTAGT. Written as DNA, the CDR3 is TGTGCCAGCAGCCCCGGGGGGGAAGTCACAGATACGCAGTATTTT. This codes for CASSPGGEVTDTQYF.

The chain employs TRBV4-3 and TRBJ1-5, with D tentatively TRBD1 (6 bases). Germline CDR1 is LGHNA and CDR2 is YSLEER. CDR3 length equals 16 residues. V lost 4 bases to trimming and J lost 3 bases, with 16 bases between them. CDR3 DNA: TGCGCCAGCAGCCTCTCTTGGGGGCGGATCAATCAGCCCCAGCATTTT. As protein: CASSLSWGRINQPQHF.

The chain uses TRBV24-1 and TRBJ2-3; 10 bases are shared with TRBD2. With V trimmed by 2 bases and J by 1 base, 2 bases remained unmatched. CDR3 size: 16 residues. Germline values: CDR1 KGHDR, CDR2 SFDVKD. The CDR3 DNA is TGTGCCACCAGTGATTACAGCGGGGGGGGCACAGATACGCAGTATTTT. It translates to CATSDYSGGGTDTQYF.

CDR3 region: CASSFSQGRAGTEAFF. The CDR3 coding sequence is TGTGCCAGCAGTTTTTCCCAGGGGCGGGCGGGCACTGAAGCTTTCTTT. The chain links TRBV6-5 to TRBJ1-1; the D gene is possibly TRBD1 (6 bases). Trimming cost V 4 bases and J 4 bases, with 19 bases left between them. The germline CDR1 and CDR2 sequences are MNHEY and SVGAGI. This CDR3 spans 16 amino acids.

This chain uses TRBV6-1 with TRBJ1-5; D is unresolved. The V gene lost 2 bases and the J gene lost 9 bases, with 11 bases spanning the gap. Germline V CDR1 and CDR2: MNHNS, SASEGT. The CDR3 has 13 amino acids. The CDR3 loop reads CASSETLVSPQHF. CDR3 DNA sequence: TGTGCCAGCAGTGAAACTCTTGTCTCGCCCCAGCATTTT.

This rearrangement joins TRBV7-9 to TRBJ2-7; a weak D match, TRBD1 (5 bases). V dropped 1 base and J dropped 2 bases, with 12 bases sitting between them. The germline CDR1 and CDR2 sequences are SEHNR and FQNEAQ (reference sequence). CDR3 length: 15 amino acids. The CDR3 here is CASSLDRRNPYEQYF. CDR3 DNA sequence: TGTGCCAGCAGCTTAGACAGGCGAAATCCCTACGAGCAGTACTTC.

Only a few counts were recorded for this clone. This sequence joins TRBV28 and TRBJ1-2; maybe TRBD1 (6 bases). The length of the CDR3 is 12 residues. Trimming stripped 6 bases from V and 3 bases from J, with 8 bases between. The germline V gene has CDR1 MDHEN and CDR2 SYDVKM. The CDR3 nucleotides are TGTGCCAGCAGACAGGGCGACTATGGCTACACCTTC. It codes for CASRQGDYGYTF.

The chain uses TRBV27 and TRBJ1-6; D not certain. This CDR3 is 12 amino acids long. V lost 6 bases and J 10 bases, leaving 10 bases between the germline ends. CDR1 MNHEY and CDR2 SMNVEV come from the germline V gene (reference sequence). The CDR3 bases are TGTGCCAGCAGACAGCCGACATCACCCCTCCACTTT. This gives the protein CASRQPTSPLHF.

This chain links TRBV11-2 with TRBJ2-3; 7 nucleotides line up with TRBD1. The CDR3 sequence is 15 residues long. The germline gives CDR1 SGHAT, CDR2 FQNNGV. The J segment lost 2 bases and the V segment lost 1 base, leaving 3 bases of the junction unmatched. The CDR3 is CASSLVRGLTDTQYF. CDR3 coding DNA: TGTGCCAGCAGCTTAGTTAGGGGGCTCACAGATACGCAGTATTTT.

This rearrangement joins TRBV29-1 to TRBJ1-2; 9 bases are shared with TRBD1. CDR3 size: 14 residues. Germline trimming cut 7 bases from V and 4 bases from J; bases unmatched to any gene: 10. CDR1 SQVTM and CDR2 ANQGSEA come from the germline V gene. CDR3 in amino acids: CSDFTGTGRYGYTF. The DNA of the CDR3 is TGCAGCGACTTCACCGGGACAGGGCGCTATGGCTACACCTTC. Combining the CDR3 with reference TRBV29-1 and TRBJ1-2 gives the whole variable domain SAVISQKPSRDICQRGTSLTIQCQVDSQVTMMFWYRQQPGQSLTLIATANQGSEATYESGFVIDKFPISRPNLTFSTLTVSNMSPEDSSIYLCSDFTGTGRYGYTFGSGTRLTVV.

This clone was counted a few times. This chain joins TRBV28 and TRBJ1-2; the D gene is possibly TRBD1 (6 bases). The germline CDR1 and CDR2 sequences are MDHEN and SYDVKM. Trimming took 6 bases from V and 8 from J, leaving 16 bases between them. The CDR3 totals 13 residues. The CDR3 coding sequence is TGTGCCAGCAGCCTACAGGGTACGGGGGGCTACACCTTC. The encoded protein is CASSLQGTGGYTF.

The V call is TRBV15, the J call TRBJ1-3; TRBD1 might be the D (5 bases). The CDR3 covers 14 residues. Between the trimmed V and J ends, which lost 8 bases and 0 bases, there was a span of 11 bases. The germline CDR1 and CDR2 sequences are LNHNV and YYDKDF (reference sequence). CDR3 DNA sequence: TGTGCCACCTGCCTAGGGGTCTCTGGAAACACCATATATTTT. It is translated as CATCLGVSGNTIYF.

V is TRBV11-2 and J is TRBJ1-2; no definite D call. Germline V gene lookup returns CDR1 SGHAT and CDR2 FQNNGV. V shed 5 bases and J shed 4 bases, with 17 bases lying between them. The CDR3 consists of 15 residues. CDR3 in DNA: TGTGCCAGCAGCCGAGAGACTACCATTACCTATGGCTACACCTTC. This sequence encodes CASSRETTITYGYTF.

This clone was seen a single time. The chain uses TRBV6-5 and TRBJ2-3, with 7 bases that match TRBD1. Germline loops: CDR1 MNHEY, CDR2 SVGAGI. V lost 6 bases to trimming and J lost 7 bases; unmatched junction nucleotides: 7. This CDR3 has 13 residues. CDR3 in DNA: TGTGCCAGCAGCAGGAGACAGGGAAATACGCAGTATTTT. This codes for CASSRRQGNTQYF.